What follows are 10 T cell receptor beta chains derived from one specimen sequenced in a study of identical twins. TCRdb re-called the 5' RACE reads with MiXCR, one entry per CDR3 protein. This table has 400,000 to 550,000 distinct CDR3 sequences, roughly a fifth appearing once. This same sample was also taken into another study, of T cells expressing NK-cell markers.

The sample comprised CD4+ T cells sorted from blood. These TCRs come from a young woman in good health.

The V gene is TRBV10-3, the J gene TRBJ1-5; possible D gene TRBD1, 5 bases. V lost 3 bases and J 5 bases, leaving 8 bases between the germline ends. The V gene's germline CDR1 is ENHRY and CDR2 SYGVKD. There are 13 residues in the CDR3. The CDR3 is CAISDREDQPQHF. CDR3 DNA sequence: TGTGCCATCAGTGACAGGGAAGATCAGCCCCAGCATTTT.

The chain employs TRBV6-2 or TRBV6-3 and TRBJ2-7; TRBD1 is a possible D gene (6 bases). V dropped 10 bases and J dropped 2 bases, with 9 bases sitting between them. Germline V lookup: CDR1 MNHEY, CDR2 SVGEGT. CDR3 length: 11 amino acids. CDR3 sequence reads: CAIGQTYEQYF. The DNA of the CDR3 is TGTGCCATAGGACAGACCTACGAGCAGTACTTC.

For the CDR3, the DNA is TGTGCCAGCTCGGGACAAGCAGGTTACGAGCAGTACTTC. Amino acids: CASSGQAGYEQYF. V usage is TRBV27 and J usage is TRBJ2-7, with D perhaps TRBD1 (6 bases). CDR1 is MNHEY and CDR2 is SMNVEV in the germline V gene (reference sequence). This CDR3 has 13 amino acids. V lost 8 bases and J 4 bases, leaving 15 bases between the germline ends.

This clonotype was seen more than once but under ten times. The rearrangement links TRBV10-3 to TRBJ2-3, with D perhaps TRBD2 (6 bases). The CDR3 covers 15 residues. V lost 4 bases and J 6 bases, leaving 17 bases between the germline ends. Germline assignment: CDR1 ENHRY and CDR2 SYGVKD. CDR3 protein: CAISAAGPTVDTQYF. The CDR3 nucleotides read TGTGCCATCAGTGCGGCGGGACCCACGGTGGATACGCAGTATTTT.

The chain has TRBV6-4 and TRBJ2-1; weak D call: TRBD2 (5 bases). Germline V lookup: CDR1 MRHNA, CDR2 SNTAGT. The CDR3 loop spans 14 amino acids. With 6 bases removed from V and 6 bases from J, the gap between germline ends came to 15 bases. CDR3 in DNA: TGTGCCAGCAGCAAGGCTACGGACTTCAATGAGCAGTTCTTC. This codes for CASSKATDFNEQFF.

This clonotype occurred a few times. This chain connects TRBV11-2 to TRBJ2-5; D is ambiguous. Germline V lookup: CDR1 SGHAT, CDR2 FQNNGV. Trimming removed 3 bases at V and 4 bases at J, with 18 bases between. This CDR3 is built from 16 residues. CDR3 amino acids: CASSFTPVGVRETQYF. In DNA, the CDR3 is TGTGCCAGCAGCTTTACTCCGGTCGGTGTGAGAGAGACCCAGTACTTC.

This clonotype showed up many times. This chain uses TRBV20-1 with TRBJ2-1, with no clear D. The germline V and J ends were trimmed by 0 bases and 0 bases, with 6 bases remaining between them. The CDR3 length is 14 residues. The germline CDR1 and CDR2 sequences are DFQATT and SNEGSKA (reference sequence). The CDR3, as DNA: TGCAGTGCTAGAGACCGGTTCTCCTACAATGAGCAGTTCTTC. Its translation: CSARDRFSYNEQFF.

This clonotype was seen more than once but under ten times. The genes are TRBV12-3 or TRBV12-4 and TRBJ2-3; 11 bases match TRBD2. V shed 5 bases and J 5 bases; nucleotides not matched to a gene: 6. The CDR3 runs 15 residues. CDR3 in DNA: TGTGCCAGCAGTCTTAGCGGGAGGGATGTAGATACGCAGTATTTT. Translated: CASSLSGRDVDTQYF.

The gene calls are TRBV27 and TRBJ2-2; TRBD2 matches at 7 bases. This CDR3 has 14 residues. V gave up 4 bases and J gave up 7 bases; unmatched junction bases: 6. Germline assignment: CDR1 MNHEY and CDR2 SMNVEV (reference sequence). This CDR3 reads CASSYSGAVGELFF. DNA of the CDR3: TGTGCCAGCAGTTACAGCGGGGCGGTCGGGGAGCTGTTTTTT.

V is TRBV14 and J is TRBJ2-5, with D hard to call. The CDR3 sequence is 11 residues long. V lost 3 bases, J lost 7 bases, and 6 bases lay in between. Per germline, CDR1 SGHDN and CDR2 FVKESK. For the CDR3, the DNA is TGTGCCAGCAGCCAGGGATGGACCCAGTACTTC. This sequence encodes CASSQGWTQYF. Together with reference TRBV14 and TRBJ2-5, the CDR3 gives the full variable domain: EAGVTQFPSHSVIEKGQTVTLRCDPISGHDNLYWYRRVMGKEIKFLLHFVKESKQDESGMPNNRFLAERTGGTYSTLKVQPAELEDSGVYFCASSQGWTQYFGPGTRLLVL.